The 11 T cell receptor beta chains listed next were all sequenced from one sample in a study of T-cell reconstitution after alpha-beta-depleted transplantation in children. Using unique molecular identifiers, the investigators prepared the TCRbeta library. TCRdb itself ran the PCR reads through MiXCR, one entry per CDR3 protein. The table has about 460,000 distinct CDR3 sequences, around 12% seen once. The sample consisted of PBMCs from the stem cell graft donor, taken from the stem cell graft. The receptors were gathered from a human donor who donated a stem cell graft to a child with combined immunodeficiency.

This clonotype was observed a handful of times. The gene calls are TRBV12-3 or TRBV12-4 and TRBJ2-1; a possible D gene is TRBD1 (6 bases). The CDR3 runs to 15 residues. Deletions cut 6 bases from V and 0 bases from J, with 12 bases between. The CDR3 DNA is TGTGCCAGCAGCTTCGGGACACGCTCCTACAATGAGCAGTTCTTC. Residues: CASSFGTRSYNEQFF.

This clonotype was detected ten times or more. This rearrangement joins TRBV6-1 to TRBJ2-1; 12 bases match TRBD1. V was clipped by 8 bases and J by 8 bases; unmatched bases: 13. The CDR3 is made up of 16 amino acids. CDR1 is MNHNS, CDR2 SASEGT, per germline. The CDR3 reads CASYRDRGQIIDEQFF. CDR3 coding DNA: TGTGCCAGCTATCGGGACAGGGGGCAAATCATCGATGAGCAGTTCTTC.

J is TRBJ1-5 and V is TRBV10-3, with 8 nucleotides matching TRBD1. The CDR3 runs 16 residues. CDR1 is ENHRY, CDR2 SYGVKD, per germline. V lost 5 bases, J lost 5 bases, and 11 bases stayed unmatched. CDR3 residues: CAISRQGRGPDQPQHF. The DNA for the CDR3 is TGTGCCATCAGTCGTCAGGGCAGGGGGCCCGATCAGCCCCAGCATTTT.

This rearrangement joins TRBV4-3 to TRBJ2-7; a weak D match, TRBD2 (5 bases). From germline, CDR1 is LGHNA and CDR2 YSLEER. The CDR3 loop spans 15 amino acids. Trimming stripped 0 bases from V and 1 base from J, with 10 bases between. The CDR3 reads CASSQEFGESYEQYF. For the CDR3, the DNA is TGCGCCAGCAGCCAAGAATTTGGGGAGTCCTACGAGCAGTACTTC.

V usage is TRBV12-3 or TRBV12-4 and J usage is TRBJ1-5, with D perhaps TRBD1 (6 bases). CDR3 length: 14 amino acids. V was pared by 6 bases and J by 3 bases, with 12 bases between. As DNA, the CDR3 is TGTGCCAGCAGCTCGTCAGGGGACAATCAGCCCCAGCATTTT. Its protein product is CASSSSGDNQPQHF.

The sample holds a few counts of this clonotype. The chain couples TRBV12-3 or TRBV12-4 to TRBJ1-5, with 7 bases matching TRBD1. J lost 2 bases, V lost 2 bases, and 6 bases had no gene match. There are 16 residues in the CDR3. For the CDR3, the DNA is TGTGCCAGCAGTTTACAAGGGGGCATCGGCAATCAGCCCCAGCATTTT. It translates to CASSLQGGIGNQPQHF.

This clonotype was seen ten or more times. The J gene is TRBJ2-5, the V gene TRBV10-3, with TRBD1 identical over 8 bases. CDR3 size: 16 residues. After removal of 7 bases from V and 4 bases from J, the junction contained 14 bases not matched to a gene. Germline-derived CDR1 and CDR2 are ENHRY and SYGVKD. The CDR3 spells CAITSSFGQGGETQYF. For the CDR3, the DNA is TGTGCCATCACTTCGTCCTTCGGACAGGGAGGAGAGACCCAGTACTTC.

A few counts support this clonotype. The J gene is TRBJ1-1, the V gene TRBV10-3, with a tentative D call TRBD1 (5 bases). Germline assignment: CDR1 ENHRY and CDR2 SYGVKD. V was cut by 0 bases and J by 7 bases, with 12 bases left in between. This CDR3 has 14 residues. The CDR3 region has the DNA TGTGCCATCAGTGAGTCGGGGCAGCCTCGTGAAGCTTTCTTT. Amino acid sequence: CAISESGQPREAFF.

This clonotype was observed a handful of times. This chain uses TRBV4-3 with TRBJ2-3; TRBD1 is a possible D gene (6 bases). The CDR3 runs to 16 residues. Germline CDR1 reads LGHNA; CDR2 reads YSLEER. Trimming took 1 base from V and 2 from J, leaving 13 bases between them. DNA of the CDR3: TGCGCCAGCAGCCAAGGCCCTGGACAGTCCACAGATACGCAGTATTTT. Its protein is CASSQGPGQSTDTQYF.

CDR3 in amino acids: CAWSPRYNEQFF. The CDR3 DNA is TGTGCCTGGAGCCCGCGTTACAATGAGCAGTTCTTC. The V gene is TRBV30, the J gene TRBJ2-1, with D unclear. The germline CDR1 and CDR2 sequences are GTSNPN and SVGIG (reference sequence). V lost 3 bases and J 4 bases, leaving 7 bases between the germline ends. The CDR3 is 12 residues long. Filled out from reference TRBV30 and TRBJ2-1, the complete variable domain reads SQTIHQWPATLVQPVGSPLSLECTVEGTSNPNLYWYRQAAGRGLQLLFYSVGIGQISSEVPQNLSASRPQDRQFILSSKKLLLSDSGFYLCAWSPRYNEQFFGPGTRLTVL.

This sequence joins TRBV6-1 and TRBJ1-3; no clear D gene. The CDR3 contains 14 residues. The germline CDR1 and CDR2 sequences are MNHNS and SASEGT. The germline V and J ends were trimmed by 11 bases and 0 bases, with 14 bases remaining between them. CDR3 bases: TGTGCCGGTGGCAAGGCCTCCTCTGGAAACACCATATATTTT. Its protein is CAGGKASSGNTIYF.